This passage covers 14 T cell receptor beta chains from one sample sequenced in a study of blood T cell repertoires in COVID-19. TCRdb's table, derived via immunoSEQ multiplex PCR, lists solely in-frame clones and lacks some. The sample has around 220,000 clones; around 80% are singletons. The sample taken for sequencing was peripheral blood. Receptors originate from a woman aged 80 or over with acute or convalescent COVID-19.

The genes are TRBV7-9 and TRBJ1-1; D is unresolved. The CDR3 contains 14 residues. Germline V gives CDR1 SEHNR, CDR2 FQNEAQ (reference sequence). Trimming stripped 5 bases from V and 4 bases from J, with 14 bases between. In nucleotides, the CDR3 is TGTGCCAGCAGCCCCTTATGGGGAGCCACTGAAGCTTTCTTT. Its protein product is CASSPLWGATEAFF.

The chain is built from TRBV5-1 and TRBJ2-1; TRBD1 aligns across 7 bases. The ends lost 1 base at V and 2 bases at J; junction bases unmatched: 3. Germline V gives CDR1 SGHRS, CDR2 YFSETQ. This CDR3 comprises 15 residues. DNA of the CDR3: TGCGCCAGCAGCTTGAGGCAGGGGGCCTACAATGAGCAGTTCTTC. The encoded protein is CASSLRQGAYNEQFF.

The V gene is TRBV6-5, the J gene TRBJ1-4; perhaps TRBD1 as D (6 bases). V was shortened by 11 bases and J by 8 bases, with 21 bases between the two germline ends. The CDR3 is made up of 14 amino acids. Germline V gene data show CDR1 as MNHEY and CDR2 as SVGAGI. The CDR3 loop is CAARGKGRGEKLFF. DNA for the CDR3: TGTGCCGCCAGGGGAAAGGGGAGGGGGGAAAAACTGTTTTTT.

This chain connects TRBV6-5 to TRBJ1-4, with D perhaps TRBD1 (6 bases). CDR3 size: 15 residues. Deletions cut 6 bases from V and 5 bases from J, with 16 bases between. CDR1 and CDR2 from the germline V gene are MNHEY and SVGAGI. CDR3 nucleotide sequence: TGTGCCAGCAGGACGACAGGAGTAGAGAATGAAAAACTGTTTTTT. Translating gives CASRTTGVENEKLFF.

The rearrangement links TRBV4-2 to TRBJ1-1, with a tentative D call TRBD1 (6 bases). Trimming shortened V by 3 bases and J by 7 bases, and 15 bases separated the two germline ends. The CDR3 is 14 amino acids. Germline V gene data show CDR1 as LGHNA and CDR2 as YNFKEQ. CDR3 nucleotides: TGTGCCAGCAGCCAGAGACAGGTTTTAATTGAAGCTTTCTTT. Translating it yields CASSQRQVLIEAFF.

The chain links TRBV19 to TRBJ2-1; TRBD1 matches at 7 bases. CDR1 LNHDA and CDR2 SQIVND come from the germline V gene (reference sequence). Trimming removed 3 bases from V and 5 bases from J; junction bases left unmatched: 7. The CDR3 spans 15 residues. As DNA, the CDR3 is TGTGCCAGTAGTATCGACAGGGAGCCCAACAATGAGCAGTTCTTC. This translates into CASSIDREPNNEQFF. The full variable domain, with the rest looked up from reference TRBV19 and TRBJ2-1, is DGGITQSPKYLFRKEGQNVTLSCEQNLNHDAMYWYRQDPGQGLRLIYYSQIVNDFQKGDIAEGYSVSREKKESFPLTVTSAQKNPTAFYLCASSIDREPNNEQFFGPGTRLTVL.

The chain carries TRBV28 and TRBJ2-1; 8 bases line up with TRBD2. The J segment lost 3 bases and the V segment lost 7 bases, leaving 11 bases of the junction unmatched. This CDR3 is built from 16 residues. Germline lookup yields CDR1 MDHEN and CDR2 SYDVKM. The CDR3 DNA reads TGTGCCAGCACCACTGCCGCGGGGGGCAGCTACAATGAGCAGTTCTTC. Protein product: CASTTAAGGSYNEQFF.

V gene TRBV28 combines with J gene TRBJ2-5; 8 bases are a match to TRBD1. The V segment lost 5 bases and the J segment 1 base; nucleotides outside the gene matches: 0. The V gene's germline CDR1 is MDHEN and CDR2 SYDVKM. The CDR3 extends over 13 amino acids. The CDR3, as DNA: TGTGCCAGCAGTACAGGGGGCCAAGAGACCCAGTACTTC. Its protein product is CASSTGGQETQYF.

This clone has just a few counts. Other DNA sequences in the sample encode the same CDR3. The J gene is TRBJ2-1, the V gene TRBV9; D ambiguous. Trimming took 0 bases from V and 4 from J, leaving 11 bases between them. This CDR3 has 15 amino acids. Per germline, CDR1 SGDLS and CDR2 YYNGEE. CDR3 DNA: TGTGCCAGCAGCGTAGAACGTTGGCCGTACAATGAGCAGTTCTTC. Residues: CASSVERWPYNEQFF.

This chain joins TRBV7-2 and TRBJ2-3; 9 nucleotides align to TRBD1. This CDR3 comprises 14 residues. Germline V gene sequence: CDR1 SGHTA, CDR2 FQGNSA. J lost 5 bases, V lost 3 bases, and 3 bases had no gene match. The CDR3 sequence is CASSLTGGLDTQYF. The CDR3 DNA reads as TGTGCCAGCAGCTTGACAGGGGGGTTAGATACGCAGTATTTT. Together with reference TRBV7-2 and TRBJ2-3, the CDR3 gives the full variable domain: GAGVSQSPSNKVTEKGKDVELRCDPISGHTALYWYRQSLGQGLEFLIYFQGNSAPDKSGLPSDRFSAERTGGSVSTLTIQRTQQEDSAVYLCASSLTGGLDTQYFGPGTRLTVL.

The genes are TRBV6-5 and TRBJ1-2; 7 nucleotides agree with TRBD1. CDR3 length: 13 residues. Germline V gives CDR1 MNHEY, CDR2 SVGAGI. Trimming cost V 2 bases and J 6 bases; bases outside gene matches: 3. The DNA of the CDR3 is TGTGCCAGCAGTTACCTACAGGGGAATGGCTACACCTTC. As protein: CASSYLQGNGYTF.

V and J are TRBV27 and TRBJ2-7; the match to TRBD2 covers 11 bases. The CDR3 length is 15 residues. Germline trimming cut 4 bases from V and 1 base from J; bases unmatched to any gene: 3. Per germline, CDR1 MNHEY and CDR2 SMNVEV (reference sequence). The CDR3 reads CASSSGTSGSYEQYF. CDR3 DNA: TGTGCCAGCAGTTCCGGGACTAGCGGTTCCTACGAGCAGTACTTC.

This rearrangement joins TRBV6-1 to TRBJ1-1; TRBD1 agrees at 7 bases. Per the germline V gene, CDR1 is MNHNS and CDR2 is SASEGT. This CDR3 is 14 amino acids long. Germline trimming cut 2 bases from V and 3 bases from J; bases unmatched to any gene: 3. CDR3 nucleotide sequence: TGTGCCAGCAGTGAACGGGACAGAGACACTGAAGCTTTCTTT. Amino acid sequence: CASSERDRDTEAFF.

The CDR3 loop reads CASSVATGGKLFF. CDR3 bases: TGTGCCAGCAGCGTAGCCACAGGGGGAAAACTGTTTTTT. V is TRBV9 and J is TRBJ1-4; 8 positions match TRBD1. CDR1 SGDLS and CDR2 YYNGEE come from the germline V gene. Trimming removed 0 bases from V and 10 bases from J; junction bases left unmatched: 2. The CDR3 length is 13 residues.